This T cell receptor beta chain comes out of a study of T-cell memory formation after mild COVID-19. Study results and limitations: Detection of some responders pre-infection suggested pre-existing cross-reactive memory T cells participated. A second wave of clones peaked on day 37, and their SARS-CoV-2 specificity went unconfirmed.

This clonotype was detected a few times. Its specificity is unknown. The V segment lost 4 bases and the J segment 6 bases; nucleotides outside the gene matches: 6. The CDR3 loop spans 14 amino acids. In germline, CDR1 is SGHRS, CDR2 YFSETQ. Sample barcodes and UMIs were carried by the TCR alpha and TCR beta cDNA libraries that 5'RACE generated with constant-segment primers. TCRdb fed the 5' RACE reads into MiXCR, producing one record per CDR3 protein. The repertoire includes fewer than 700,000 distinct CDR3 sequences, roughly 22% of them detected once, and around 9.2% sits in the top ten. The chain combines TRBV5-1 with TRBJ1-2, with TRBD1 matching 10 bases. Sequenced input: PBMCs or a T cell subset sorted from them (not recorded which). The TCR was taken from an adult woman who had mild COVID-19 (a few samples of this study predate the infection). Cell type and time point are not known. The CDR3 DNA reads as TGCGCCAGCAGCCACCAGACAGGGGGCGATGGCTACACCTTC. Protein sequence: CASSHQTGGDGYTF.